One sample yielded the 19 T cell receptor beta chains listed below, sequenced in a study of shared clonotypes between healthy human individuals. Generated by immunoSEQ multiplex PCR, the TCRdb table keeps only in-frame clones and is missing some. The table records some 2,100,000 clones, under 97% of them present only once. The sequenced sample consisted of naive CD4+ T cells sorted from blood. Subset indicated: CD45RA+ positively selected. These TCRs come from a man aged 18-30 years in good health.

The chain employs TRBV7-6 and TRBJ2-1; 7 nucleotides line up with TRBD1. With V trimmed by 5 bases and J by 6 bases, 10 bases remained unmatched. The germline gives CDR1 SGHVS, CDR2 FNYEAQ. The CDR3 has 15 amino acids. The CDR3 region is CASSPAGGPGNEQFF. CDR3 DNA: TGTGCCAGCAGCCCGGCAGGGGGACCGGGCAATGAGCAGTTCTTC.

The CDR3 DNA reads as TGTGCCAGCAGTCCCCCGGGGAGGGTGGACATTCAGTACTTC. Translated: CASSPPGRVDIQYF. The V gene is TRBV28, the J gene TRBJ2-4; TRBD2 agrees at 7 bases. The CDR3 runs 14 residues. The V gene's germline CDR1 is MDHEN and CDR2 SYDVKM. The V gene end was trimmed by 5 bases and the J gene end by 8 bases; junction bases not matched to a gene: 9.

V is TRBV13 and J is TRBJ2-7, with D possibly matching TRBD2 (6 bases). The CDR3 length is 14 residues. Deletions cut 5 bases from V and 7 bases from J, with 18 bases between. Germline assignment: CDR1 PRHDT and CDR2 FYEKMQ (reference sequence). CDR3 DNA: TGTGCCAGCAGCCCTCTCGGGACGGAGGGGGAGCAGTACTTC. It yields the protein CASSPLGTEGEQYF.

The chain joins TRBV6-5 to TRBJ1-2, with D perhaps matching TRBD1 (5 bases). This CDR3 has 12 amino acids. Germline CDR1 MNHEY, CDR2 SVGAGI. V was shortened by 7 bases and J by 8 bases, with 14 bases between the two germline ends. The CDR3 sequence: CASTRASEGYTF. DNA for the CDR3: TGTGCCAGCACCAGGGCGTCGGAGGGCTACACCTTC.

This chain joins TRBV20-1 and TRBJ2-2; D gene uncertain. Between the trimmed V and J ends, which lost 3 bases and 8 bases, there was a span of 7 bases. This CDR3 has 11 residues. Germline CDR1 and CDR2: DFQATT and SNEGSKA (reference sequence). The CDR3 sequence is CSASVGGELFF. The CDR3 nucleotides read TGCAGTGCTAGCGTCGGGGGGGAGCTGTTTTTT.

V gene TRBV14 combines with J gene TRBJ1-6, with 9 bases that match TRBD1. Germline CDR1 reads SGHDN; CDR2 reads FVKESK. V was pared by 3 bases and J by 7 bases, with 7 bases of the junction left unmatched. CDR3 size: 16 residues. Here the CDR3 DNA reads TGTGCCAGCAGCCATCCCGGGACAGGGAAGAATTCACCCCTCCACTTT. Its protein is CASSHPGTGKNSPLHF.

This clone showed up just once. The rearrangement links TRBV6-5 to TRBJ1-2; 11 nucleotides match TRBD1. V shed 0 bases and J 4 bases; nucleotides not matched to a gene: 4. This CDR3 region has 16 residues. CDR1 and CDR2 (germline): MNHEY, SVGAGI. CDR3 DNA: TGTGCCAGCAGTTACTCGGGACAGGGGGGATCCTATGGCTACACCTTC. Amino acids: CASSYSGQGGSYGYTF.

V gene TRBV4-1 combines with J gene TRBJ2-7, with 7 positions matching TRBD1. Germline loops: CDR1 MGHRA, CDR2 YSYEKL. This CDR3 comprises 14 residues. Trimming removed 4 bases from V and 3 bases from J; junction bases left unmatched: 6. The CDR3, as DNA: TGCGCCAGCAGCCTTTGGGACAGCAACTACGAGCAGTACTTC. Its translation: CASSLWDSNYEQYF.

The rearrangement joins TRBV5-1 to TRBJ2-1; maybe TRBD2 (5 bases). This CDR3 is 16 amino acids long. Germline assignment: CDR1 SGHRS and CDR2 YFSETQ. V was cut by 0 bases and J by 0 bases, with 10 bases left in between. CDR3 region: CASSLASGFSYNEQFF. CDR3 sequence (DNA): TGCGCCAGCAGCTTGGCCTCGGGGTTCTCCTACAATGAGCAGTTCTTC.

As for this clone: Distinct nucleotide sequences in the sample also encode this CDR3. The rearrangement uses TRBV10-2 and TRBJ2-1; the match to TRBD2 covers 11 bases. Germline CDR1 WSHSY, CDR2 SAAADI. After removal of 3 bases from V and 3 bases from J, the junction contained 1 base not matched to a gene. CDR3 size: 15 residues. The CDR3 DNA reads TGCGCCAGCAGTGAAGGACTAGCGGGCTACAATGAGCAGTTCTTC. Protein sequence: CASSEGLAGYNEQFF.

This clone was seen only once. The V gene is TRBV7-2, the J gene TRBJ1-2; the D is unclear. V gave up 3 bases and J gave up 3 bases, with 8 bases separating them. This CDR3 comprises 13 residues. Per germline, CDR1 SGHTA and CDR2 FQGNSA. The CDR3 reads CASSLANDYGYTF. In DNA form, the CDR3 reads TGTGCCAGCAGCTTGGCCAATGACTATGGCTACACCTTC.

This sequence joins TRBV30 and TRBJ2-5; the match to TRBD1 covers 9 bases. The CDR3 spans 11 residues. Losses at the gene ends were 7 bases for V and 6 bases for J; bases not matched to a gene: 3. Germline-derived CDR1 and CDR2 are GTSNPN and SVGIG (reference sequence). CDR3 residues: CALTGGQTQYF. Here the CDR3 DNA reads TGTGCCTTGACAGGGGGTCAGACCCAGTACTTC.

The chain recombines TRBV7-2 with TRBJ1-2; D is undetermined. The CDR3 length is 15 residues. Trimming stripped 5 bases from V and 0 bases from J, with 13 bases between. Germline CDR1 reads SGHTA; CDR2 reads FQGNSA. DNA of the CDR3: TGTGCCAGCAGCCCCGGGTCCTCCTCTAACTATGGCTACACCTTC. Its translation: CASSPGSSSNYGYTF.

The V call is TRBV29-1, the J call TRBJ2-7; 8 bases are shared with TRBD1. The V segment lost 5 bases and the J segment 6 bases; nucleotides outside the gene matches: 9. CDR3 length equals 13 residues. The germline gives CDR1 SQVTM, CDR2 ANQGSEA. In DNA, the CDR3 is TGCAGCGTTTTCCTCAGGGGGCTAGGCGAGCAGTACTTC. This sequence encodes CSVFLRGLGEQYF.

The chain employs TRBV28 and TRBJ1-5, with 9 bases that match TRBD1. The CDR3 runs 15 residues. The J segment lost 6 bases and the V segment lost 9 bases, leaving 12 bases of the junction unmatched. Germline V gene data show CDR1 as MDHEN and CDR2 as SYDVKM. CDR3 nucleotide sequence: TGTGCCAGTGAATCGGGACAGGGAGGAGGTCAGCCCCAGCATTTT. Residues: CASESGQGGGQPQHF.

The rearrangement joins TRBV5-6 to TRBJ2-7; D is uncertain. The V gene's germline CDR1 is SGHDT and CDR2 YYEEEE. The CDR3 is 13 amino acids. Trimming pared 2 bases from V and 5 bases from J, leaving 11 bases between. The CDR3 spells CASSLGRSNEQYF. CDR3 coding DNA: TGTGCCAGCAGCTTAGGCAGGAGCAACGAGCAGTACTTC. Drawing the rest from reference TRBV5-6 and TRBJ2-7, the complete variable domain is DAGVTQSPTHLIKTRGQQVTLRCSPKSGHDTVSWYQQALGQGPQFIFQYYEEEERQRGNFPDRFSGHQFPNYSSELNVNALLLGDSALYLCASSLGRSNEQYFGPGTRLTVT.

The chain combines TRBV19 with TRBJ1-5, with unresolved D. CDR3 length: 12 residues. V dropped 0 bases and J dropped 6 bases, with 3 bases sitting between them. Per the germline V gene, CDR1 is LNHDA and CDR2 is SQIVND (reference sequence). CDR3 coding DNA: TGTGCCAGTAGTATAGAGAGTCAGCCCCAGCATTTT. As protein: CASSIESQPQHF.

The chain recombines TRBV9 with TRBJ2-7, with no clear D. The CDR3 is 14 amino acids. Per the germline V gene, CDR1 is SGDLS and CDR2 is YYNGEE. V shed 0 bases and J shed 6 bases, with 13 bases lying between them. The DNA for the CDR3 is TGTGCCAGCAGCGTAGAGGTGGGCCCAGCCGAGCAGTACTTC. Its protein is CASSVEVGPAEQYF.

The V gene is TRBV7-2, the J gene TRBJ1-2; possible D gene TRBD1, 6 bases. This CDR3 has 14 residues. V was cut by 1 base and J by 6 bases, with 12 bases left in between. Germline values: CDR1 SGHTA, CDR2 FQGNSA. The CDR3 region has the DNA TGTGCCAGCAGCTTAGGCTGGGGGGGCCATGGCTACACCTTC. Amino acid sequence: CASSLGWGGHGYTF.